This T cell receptor (beta chain) originates from a study of cytomegalovirus exposure and HLA in healthy donors. At the time of sampling, donors were nominally healthy, though unrecorded immune exposures were likely. The CDR3 contains 16 residues. V gave up 0 bases and J gave up 5 bases, with 16 bases separating them. From germline, CDR1 is MGHRA and CDR2 YSYEKL. Primers for the PCR totalled 60 Vbeta and 13 Jbeta. The assay was immunoSEQ multiplex PCR, and TCRdb's table has in-frame clones only and misses some. The repertoire includes some 98,000 clones, around 68% of them detected once, and 2% to 2.5% sits in the top ten. This clone was seen a handful of times.

The chain joins TRBV4-1 to TRBJ1-1; D gene unclear. This TCR derives from a man aged 45-60 years in good health and CMV-seronegative. The source material was PBMCs. Here the CDR3 reads CASSQDHGEVWTEAFF. CDR3 nucleotides: TGCGCCAGCAGCCAAGACCACGGGGAAGTCTGGACTGAAGCTTTCTTT.